This T cell receptor beta chain was recovered during a study of T cell repertoires in cytomegalovirus infection. Whole-study context: Public TCR beta signatures were indicative of both CMV infection and a matching HLA type. Broader study findings: HLA-C-restricted CMV-specific TCR beta clonotypes were dominant in the ex vivo response. The cumulative frequency of public TCR beta families identified carriers of CMV plus the relevant HLA.

Many counts were recorded for this clonotype. Its cognate antigen is unknown. TCRdb reprocessed the reads with MiXCR, giving one entry per CDR3 protein. The table includes hundreds of thousands of distinct CDR3 sequences, 8% to 10% detected once. This TCR came from a human donor in good health (CMV status not recorded). Some clones in this sample may be carry-over from other donors' samples. The sequencing input was PBMCs.

CDR3 amino acids: CAISDPAGGYNEQFF. DNA for the CDR3: TGTGCCATCAGTGATCCGGCGGGGGGGTACAATGAGCAGTTCTTC. The J gene is TRBJ2-1, the V gene TRBV10-3; 9 bases map to TRBD2. V lost 3 bases to trimming and J lost 4 bases; unmatched junction nucleotides: 4. Per the germline V gene, CDR1 is ENHRY and CDR2 is SYGVKD. CDR3 size: 15 residues.